These T cell receptor beta chains were read from a single sample in a study of CD8+CD57+ T cells in acquired aplastic anemia. TCRdb used MiXCR to reprocess the reads, holding one entry per CDR3 protein. The sample contains 400,000 to 450,000 distinct CDR3 sequences, 60% to 80% of which appear only once. The specimen sequenced was sorted CD4+, CD8+, or CD8+CD57+ T cells (not recorded which) from PBMCs. The receptors shown here come from a human donor in good health, serving as a control. CDR3s include the opening cysteine and the closing phenylalanine or tryptophan. The D gene is left open where the match is weak. Size is omitted from some rows. Given values are once, few, many or a class for expanded clones.

length	V	size	D	J	CDR3	DNA
14	TRBV5-4	NA	NA	TRBJ2-7	CASSSGTETYEQYF	TGTGCCAGCAGCTCCGGGACTGAAACCTACGAGCAGTACTTC
12	TRBV5-6	many	NA	TRBJ2-7	CASSLSFSGQYF	TGTGCCAGCAGCCTAAGTTTCTCTGGGCAGTACTTC
15	TRBV5-8	many	TRBD1	TRBJ1-1	CASSGRGRTNTEAFF	TGTGCCAGCAGCGGCAGGGGGCGGACAAACACTGAAGCTTTCTTT
13	TRBV20-1	many	NA	TRBJ1-6	CSAIFSYNSPLHF	TGCAGTGCTATCTTCTCCTATAATTCACCCCTCCACTTT
13	TRBV12-3/TRBV12-4	many	NA	TRBJ2-1	CASSLLRDNEQFF	TGTGCCAGCAGTCTATTAAGGGACAATGAGCAGTTCTTC
11	TRBV29-1	few	NA	TRBJ2-3	CSVGSTDTQYF	TGCAGCGTCGGATCCACAGATACGCAGTATTTT
14	TRBV10-3	NA	NA	TRBJ2-7	CTISERSSVYEQCF	TGTACCATCAGTGAAAGGTCTAGCGTATACGAGCAGTGCTTC
14	TRBV20-1	many	NA	TRBJ2-1	CSARGYPRDNEQFF	TGCAGTGCTAGAGGGTACCCCAGGGACAATGAGCAGTTCTTC
14	TRBV5-1	many	NA	TRBJ2-5	CASSLGLDQETQYF	TGCGCCAGCAGCTTGGGGCTGGACCAAGAGACCCAGTACTTC
15	TRBV19	few	TRBD1	TRBJ2-7	CASSRGTGGFHEQYF	TGTGCCAGTAGTAGGGGGACAGGGGGCTTCCACGAGCAGTACTTC
16	TRBV6-2/TRBV6-3	NA	TRBD2	TRBJ2-1	CASSVGTSGGANEQFF	TGTGCCAGCAGTGTCGGGACTAGCGGGGGGGCGAATGAGCAGTTCTTC
14	TRBV6-1	many	NA	TRBJ1-1	CASSVRRENTEAFF	TGTGCCAGCAGTGTCCGTCGTGAGAACACTGAAGCTTTCTTT
15	TRBV12-3/TRBV12-4	many	NA	TRBJ2-5	CASSFLAAAWETQYF	TGTGCCAGCAGTTTTCTTGCAGCGGCCTGGGAGACCCAGTACTTC
9	TRBV20-1	NA	NA	TRBJ2-5	CSARHTQYF	TGCAGTGCACGGCACACCCAGTACTTC
15	TRBV9	NA	NA	TRBJ2-7	CASSAVPLGNYVEYF	TGTGCCAGCAGCGCAGTACCTTTGGGGAATTACGTTGAGTACTTC
15	TRBV30	many	NA	TRBJ2-3	CAWSVLPSSTDTQYF	TGTGCCTGGAGTGTACTCCCAAGCAGCACAGATACGCAGTATTTT
15	TRBV5-1	NA	TRBD1	TRBJ1-2	CASSGGQLTTYGYTF	TGCGCCAGCAGCGGGGGACAGCTGACTACCTATGGCTACACCTTC
12	TRBV10-3	NA	NA	TRBJ2-7	CAIGRALYEQYF	TGTGCCATCGGTAGGGCCCTATACGAGCAGTACTTC
14	TRBV7-6	NA	NA	TRBJ2-7	CASSKSGSTGELYF	TGTGCCAGCAGTAAATCAGGGAGCACCGGGGAGCTGTACTTC
16	TRBV20-1	NA	NA	TRBJ1-1	CSADIGRGVRDTEAFF	TGCAGTGCTGATATAGGACGGGGGGTGCGGGACACTGAAGCTTTCTTT
12	TRBV20-1	NA	TRBD1	TRBJ2-1	CSAKGQGKLEFF	TGCAGTGCAAAAGGACAGGGTAAACTCGAGTTCTTC
15	TRBV15	NA	NA	TRBJ2-7	CATSRDDSGVYEQYF	TGTGCCACCAGCAGAGATGATAGCGGTGTCTACGAGCAGTACTTC
14	TRBV10-3	few	NA	TRBJ1-1	CDISEYRENTEAFF	TGTGACATCAGTGAGTACAGGGAAAACACCGAAGCTTTCTTT
15	TRBV7-2	many	TRBD2	TRBJ2-1	CASSLSTSGGNEQFF	TGTGCCAGCAGCTTATCCACTAGCGGGGGCAATGAGCAGTTCTTC
15	TRBV7-2	NA	NA	TRBJ1-1	CASSSKRTGRGEQFF	TGTGCCAGCAGCTCAAAGCGAACAGGAAGAGGGGAGCAGTTCTTT
14	TRBV7-2	NA	NA	TRBJ1-1	CASSPGDMNTEAFF	TGTGCCAGCAGCCCCGGGGACATGAACACTGAAGCTTTCTTT
15	TRBV6-5	many	NA	TRBJ2-7	CASRGRGDLFYEQYF	TGTGCCAGCAGGGGCAGGGGGGACTTATTTTACGAGCAGTACTTC
14	TRBV7-2	NA	NA	TRBJ2-7	CASKERQASYEQYF	TGTGCCAGCAAAGAACGACAGGCATCGTACGAGCAGTACTTC
14	TRBV7-6	NA	TRBD1	TRBJ1-1	CASSLRQGYGYTFF	TGTGCCAGCAGCTTACGACAGGGATATGGCTACACCTTCTTT
13	TRBV5-1	NA	TRBD1	TRBJ2-7	CASSVTGINEQYF	TGTGCCAGCAGCGTGACAGGGATCAACGAGCAGTACTTC
17	TRBV6-1	NA	NA	TRBJ1-2	CASSDRDSPYGLYGYTF	TGTGCCAGCAGTGACCGGGACTCCCCCTACGGACTCTATGGCTACACCTTC
11	TRBV7-9	NA	NA	TRBJ2-7	CASSPGESEYF	TGTGCCAGCAGCCCTGGTGAGAGCGAGTACTTC
16	TRBV19	once	TRBD1	TRBJ1-6	CASSTNGQGHNSPLHF	TGTGCCAGTAGTACGAATGGACAGGGTCATAACTCGCCCCTCCACTTT
13	TRBV24-1	NA	TRBD1	TRBJ2-1	CATSDRTGNEQFF	TGTGCCACCAGTGACCGGACAGGCAATGAGCAGTTCTTC
19	TRBV11-2	NA	TRBD2	TRBJ2-5	CASSFLGSGGTPYQETQYF	TGTGCCAGCAGCTTTTTGGGTAGCGGGGGCACTCCGTACCAAGAGACCCAGTACTTC
16	TRBV5-5	many	NA	TRBJ1-1	CASSLDLVGSGREAFF	TGTGCCAGCAGCTTGGATTTGGTGGGGTCTGGGCGGGAAGCTTTCTTT
12	TRBV20-1	NA	NA	TRBJ1-1	CSAKIGDTEAFF	TGCAGTGCTAAGATAGGGGACACTGAAGCTTTCTTT
18	TRBV7-6	many	TRBD2	TRBJ2-7	CASSLEIPGLAGRDEQYF	TGTGCCAGCAGCTTAGAAATACCGGGACTAGCGGGGAGGGACGAGCAGTACTTC
15	TRBV5-1	NA	NA	TRBJ2-3	CASSSIGRPIDTQYF	TGCGCCAGCAGCTCGATAGGACGCCCTATAGACACGCAGTATTTT
12	TRBV19	few	TRBD1	TRBJ1-1	CATGTGGTEAFF	TGTGCCACCGGGACAGGGGGCACTGAAGCTTTCTTT
14	TRBV6-6	NA	TRBD1	TRBJ1-2	CAINPDREVGGYTF	TGTGCCATCAACCCCGACAGGGAGGTGGGTGGCTACACCTTC
16	TRBV24-1	NA	TRBD1	TRBJ2-3	CATSDYTGTGTDTQYF	TGTGCCACCAGTGATTACACCGGGACAGGTACCGATACGCAGTATTTT